This T cell receptor beta chain stems from a study of blood T cell repertoires in COVID-19. Authors' analysis steps: Researchers report that nucleated cell counts were estimated from reference gene primer amplification. Clones were sequenced by immunoSEQ multiplex PCR, and TCRdb holds only the in-frame ones, with some missing. For V, J and clone size, that table is used; D and trimming come from the DNA. The sample carries tens of thousands of clones, 70% to 90% recorded once. Germline CDR1 and CDR2: SGHTA and FQGTGA. Trimming removed 3 bases from V and 1 base from J; junction bases left unmatched: 2. CDR3 length equals 15 residues.

The rearrangement links TRBV7-3 to TRBJ1-1; 10 bases map to TRBD1. The source is a human donor in a cohort sampled during active COVID-19. Source material: peripheral blood. The CDR3: CASSFGTGENTEAFF. DNA of the CDR3: TGTGCCAGCAGCTTCGGGACAGGGGAGAACACTGAAGCTTTCTTT.